Below, 5 T cell receptor beta chains from the same sample are listed, as sequenced in a study of cytomegalovirus exposure and HLA in healthy donors. Primers: 60 Vbeta forward and 13 Jbeta reverse. The repertoire was sequenced with immunoSEQ multiplex PCR; TCRdb's copy has only in-frame clones and lacks some. The sample comprises about 180,000 clones, more than 60% of which are singletons, and under 3% rests with the top ten. Sequencing used PBMCs. These receptors were taken from a human donor in good health.

This clone was picked up one time. The chain has TRBV19 and TRBJ1-6, with D possibly matching TRBD1 (6 bases). Germline V gene sequence: CDR1 LNHDA, CDR2 SQIVND (reference sequence). The CDR3 contains 16 residues. V lost 8 bases and J lost 2, with 16 bases in between. The CDR3 DNA follows: TGTGCCAGTCGTCAGGGGAGTGCTACCTATAATTCACCCCTCCACTTT. Translated: CASRQGSATYNSPLHF.

J is TRBJ1-2 and V is TRBV18; 8 nucleotides line up with TRBD1. Germline CDR1 KGHSH, CDR2 LQKENI. Germline trimming cut 6 bases from V and 2 bases from J; bases unmatched to any gene: 11. CDR3 length: 16 amino acids. CDR3 bases: TGTGCCAGCTCCACTTACTCCCCAGGGGGCAACTATGGCTACACCTTC. This translates into CASSTYSPGGNYGYTF.

A few counts support this clone. The rearrangement uses TRBV7-2 and TRBJ2-6; D is undetermined. Germline CDR1 reads SGHTA; CDR2 reads FQGNSA. There are 17 residues in the CDR3. Trimming shortened V by 1 base and J by 0 bases, and 10 bases separated the two germline ends. CDR3 nucleotides: TGTGCCAGCAGCTTAGATACAGTCCACTCTGGGGCCAACGTCCTGACTTTC. This translates into CASSLDTVHSGANVLTF.

The genes are TRBV30 and TRBJ2-5; 11 bases are shared with TRBD2. In germline, CDR1 is GTSNPN, CDR2 SVGIG (reference sequence). This CDR3 has 15 amino acids. Germline trimming cut 0 bases from V and 9 bases from J; bases unmatched to any gene: 9. CDR3 amino acids: CAWSVLAGGSGAQYF. CDR3 DNA sequence: TGTGCCTGGAGTGTGTTAGCGGGGGGGTCTGGGGCCCAGTACTTC.

The V and J genes are TRBV15 and TRBJ2-5, with 7 bases fitting TRBD1. CDR1 LNHNV and CDR2 YYDKDF come from the germline V gene (reference sequence). The CDR3 totals 16 residues. With V trimmed by 1 base and J by 1 base, 6 bases remained unmatched. In DNA form, the CDR3 reads TGTGCCACCAGCAGAGTCTGGACAGGAACCCAAGAGACCCAGTACTTC. Amino acids: CATSRVWTGTQETQYF.